The 28 T cell receptor beta chains below come from one sample, sequenced in a study of CD8 T cells in Susac syndrome. Random hexamers primed reverse transcription of about 0.45 to 1 ug RNA. TCRdb analysed the immunoSEQ multiplex PCR reads with MiXCR anew, one entry per CDR3 protein. The repertoire consists of about 130,000 distinct CDR3 sequences, with 85% to 95% occurring once and the leading ten covering roughly 0.32%. The sequenced material came from CD8+ T cells from PBMCs. The receptors stem from a human donor with multiple sclerosis.

The chain's CDR3 is CASSKRGGPHNEQFF. The CDR3 DNA sequence: TGTGCCAGCAGTAAACGCGGGGGGCCCCACAATGAGCAGTTCTTC. This rearrangement joins TRBV12-3 or TRBV12-4 to TRBJ2-1; 8 bases fit TRBD2. The CDR3 has 15 residues. V gave up 5 bases and J gave up 5 bases; unmatched junction bases: 8.

The gene calls are TRBV7-9 and TRBJ1-5; D ambiguous. Germline loops: CDR1 SEHNR, CDR2 FQNEAQ (reference sequence). Trimming cost V 4 bases and J 5 bases, with 12 bases left between them. CDR3 length: 14 residues. Written as DNA, the CDR3 is TGTGCCAGCAGCTCCCACCTGAGGGATCAGCCCCAGCATTTT. Translated, it gives CASSSHLRDQPQHF.

J is TRBJ2-1 and V is TRBV7-6; 7 positions agree with TRBD2. Germline CDR1 and CDR2: SGHVS and FNYEAQ. V was clipped by 1 base and J by 6 bases; unmatched bases: 12. The CDR3 runs to 17 residues. The CDR3 loop is CASSLGAPAGELNEQFF. The CDR3 nucleotides read TGTGCCAGCAGCTTAGGGGCTCCGGCGGGGGAGCTCAATGAGCAGTTCTTC.

The V call is TRBV19, the J call TRBJ2-5; 10 nucleotides agree with TRBD2. Germline-derived CDR1 and CDR2 are LNHDA and SQIVND (reference sequence). The CDR3 is 15 amino acids. After removal of 2 bases from V and 5 bases from J, the junction contained 5 bases not matched to a gene. The CDR3 DNA is TGTGCCAGTAGTATACTAGCGGGAGTGATGGAGACCCAGTACTTC. Amino acids: CASSILAGVMETQYF. Supplemented by reference TRBV19 and TRBJ2-5, the full variable domain reads DGGITQSPKYLFRKEGQNVTLSCEQNLNHDAMYWYRQDPGQGLRLIYYSQIVNDFQKGDIAEGYSVSREKKESFPLTVTSAQKNPTAFYLCASSILAGVMETQYFGPGTRLLVL.

This clonotype was seen only a few times. The chain combines TRBV23-1 with TRBJ2-7, with 9 bases lining up with TRBD1. TRBV23-1 is treated as an ORF (open reading frame) with a function not yet certain. V trimming: 9 bases; J trimming: 6 bases; junction bases outside the gene matches: 18. This CDR3 contains 16 residues. The CDR3 region has the DNA TGCGCCAGAACTATTGCGGGACAGGGATCCGCCACCGAGCAGTACGTC. As protein: CARTIAGQGSATEQYV.

The gene calls are TRBV15 and TRBJ2-5, with TRBD2 matching over 14 bases. V gave up 3 bases and J gave up 6 bases; unmatched junction bases: 6. Germline V lookup: CDR1 LNHNV, CDR2 YYDKDF (reference sequence). CDR3 length: 16 amino acids. CDR3 region: CATSRGTSGSAKTQYF. CDR3 DNA sequence: TGTGCCACCAGCAGGGGGACTAGCGGGAGTGCGAAGACCCAGTACTTC.

This clonotype came up once. The V and J genes are TRBV9 and TRBJ1-5; D is unresolved. Germline CDR1 is SGDLS and CDR2 is YYNGEE. Between the trimmed V and J ends, which lost 0 bases and 4 bases, there was a span of 8 bases. The CDR3 sequence is 14 residues long. CDR3 sequence: CASSVGGINQPQHF. Here the CDR3 DNA reads TGTGCCAGCAGCGTAGGAGGGATAAATCAGCCCCAGCATTTT.

The chain links TRBV7-9 to TRBJ2-7, with D perhaps matching TRBD1 (5 bases). Per the germline V gene, CDR1 is SEHNR and CDR2 is FQNEAQ (reference sequence). The V end was cut by 1 base, the J end by 3 bases, with 13 bases between. This CDR3 has 15 residues. CDR3: CASSLEGGRDYEQYF. CDR3 DNA: TGTGCCAGCAGCTTAGAGGGTGGCAGGGACTACGAGCAGTACTTC.

The CDR3 loop is CASSALQGYGGYTF. In DNA, the CDR3 is TGTGCCAGCAGCGCCCTACAGGGGTACGGTGGCTACACCTTC. The genes are TRBV14 and TRBJ1-2; 7 bases align to TRBD1. This CDR3 region has 14 residues. CDR1 and CDR2 (germline): SGHDN, FVKESK. Unmatched junction bases numbered 10, after V lost 5 bases and J lost 7 bases.

V usage is TRBV19 and J usage is TRBJ2-7; 10 positions agree with TRBD1. After removal of 5 bases from V and 3 bases from J, the junction contained 7 bases not matched to a gene. This CDR3 has 15 residues. Per the germline V gene, CDR1 is LNHDA and CDR2 is SQIVND (reference sequence). CDR3 protein: CASSPGQGFLYEQYF. Here the CDR3 DNA reads TGTGCCAGTAGTCCGGGACAGGGGTTCCTCTACGAGCAGTACTTC. The full variable domain, rest sourced from reference TRBV19 and TRBJ2-7, is DGGITQSPKYLFRKEGQNVTLSCEQNLNHDAMYWYRQDPGQGLRLIYYSQIVNDFQKGDIAEGYSVSREKKESFPLTVTSAQKNPTAFYLCASSPGQGFLYEQYFGPGTRLTVT.

The V gene is TRBV14, the J gene TRBJ1-2; the D gene is possibly TRBD1 (5 bases). The CDR3 length is 14 residues. In germline, CDR1 is SGHDN, CDR2 FVKESK. V was trimmed by 1 base and J by 8 bases, leaving 14 bases between them. The CDR3 sequence is CASSQGRDPEGYTF. CDR3 DNA sequence: TGTGCCAGCAGCCAAGGCCGGGACCCGGAGGGCTACACCTTC. Looking up the rest from reference TRBV14 and TRBJ1-2 gives the full variable domain: EAGVTQFPSHSVIEKGQTVTLRCDPISGHDNLYWYRRVMGKEIKFLLHFVKESKQDESGMPNNRFLAERTGGTYSTLKVQPAELEDSGVYFCASSQGRDPEGYTFGSGTRLTVV.

J is TRBJ1-4 and V is TRBV4-1; D gene unclear. This CDR3 region has 14 residues. The V gene lost 1 base and the J gene lost 4 bases, with 7 bases spanning the gap. Germline CDR1 is MGHRA and CDR2 is YSYEKL. The CDR3 region is CASSQVTGNEKLFF. In DNA, the CDR3 is TGCGCCAGCAGCCAAGTGACGGGTAATGAAAAACTGTTTTTT.

The chain links TRBV20-1 to TRBJ1-2, with 8 bases identical to TRBD1. CDR3 length equals 15 residues. Unmatched junction bases numbered 12, after V lost 5 bases and J lost 4 bases. Germline V gives CDR1 DFQATT, CDR2 SNEGSKA (reference sequence). CDR3 sequence reads: CSAYTGTGGGYGYTF. The DNA for the CDR3 is TGCAGTGCTTACACCGGGACAGGAGGGGGCTATGGCTACACCTTC.

The chain has TRBV20-1 and TRBJ1-1; unclear D gene. V lost 1 base and J 0 bases, leaving 15 bases between the germline ends. The CDR3 runs 16 residues. Per germline, CDR1 DFQATT and CDR2 SNEGSKA (reference sequence). The CDR3 DNA reads TGCAGTGCTAGAGTTTTGAGTAAGTCGATGAACACTGAAGCTTTCTTT. This codes for CSARVLSKSMNTEAFF.

This chain uses TRBV19 with TRBJ2-4; possibly TRBD2 for D (5 bases). Germline-derived CDR1 and CDR2 are LNHDA and SQIVND (reference sequence). V gave up 4 bases and J gave up 7 bases, with 26 bases separating them. The CDR3 is 18 amino acids. The CDR3: CASSRRIARPLTQNIQYF. In nucleotides, the CDR3 is TGTGCCAGTAGTAGGAGGATAGCCCGCCCATTGACCCAGAACATTCAGTACTTC. The whole variable domain, filled in from reference TRBV19 and TRBJ2-4, reads DGGITQSPKYLFRKEGQNVTLSCEQNLNHDAMYWYRQDPGQGLRLIYYSQIVNDFQKGDIAEGYSVSREKKESFPLTVTSAQKNPTAFYLCASSRRIARPLTQNIQYFGAGTRLSVL.

The genes are TRBV20-1 and TRBJ1-2, with unresolved D. Germline assignment: CDR1 DFQATT and CDR2 SNEGSKA (reference sequence). CDR3 length equals 12 residues. V was cut by 5 bases and J by 3 bases, with 10 bases left in between. The CDR3 reads CSASQRDYGYTF. CDR3 DNA: TGCAGTGCTTCACAGCGGGACTATGGCTACACCTTC.

The CDR3 coding sequence is TGTGCCAGCTCACCATCGGGCATCCTTGGGGGCTACACCTTC. It encodes CASSPSGILGGYTF. This chain uses TRBV18 with TRBJ1-2; D remains unclear. CDR3 length: 14 amino acids. The germline V gene has CDR1 KGHSH and CDR2 LQKENI. Trimming shortened V by 2 bases and J by 8 bases, and 15 bases separated the two germline ends.

The chain couples TRBV4-1 to TRBJ1-1; D uncertain. Germline lookup yields CDR1 MGHRA and CDR2 YSYEKL. Trimming cost V 4 bases and J 7 bases, with 16 bases left between them. The CDR3 covers 14 residues. In DNA form, the CDR3 reads TGCGCCAGCAGCCCTTCCGGGAGAGACGTTGAAGCTTTCTTT. Encoded protein: CASSPSGRDVEAFF.

The V call is TRBV7-6, the J call TRBJ1-1, with TRBD1 as a possible D gene (5 bases). V lost 0 bases and J lost 2, with 19 bases in between. CDR1 and CDR2 (germline): SGHVS, FNYEAQ. The CDR3 is 18 amino acids. The CDR3 reads CASSLATEGRGGNTEAFF. The CDR3 bases are TGTGCCAGCAGCTTAGCCACAGAGGGGCGAGGCGGAAACACTGAAGCTTTCTTT.

The rearrangement links TRBV7-9 to TRBJ1-2; D gene uncertain. There are 16 residues in the CDR3. CDR1 and CDR2 from the germline V gene are SEHNR and FQNEAQ (reference sequence). Trimming took off 2 bases at V and 2 bases at J, with 15 bases between the two ends. The DNA for the CDR3 is TGTGCCAGCAGCTTAACGGACGGAAGGCCCAACTATGGCTACACCTTC. As protein: CASSLTDGRPNYGYTF.

The rearrangement joins TRBV6-5 to TRBJ1-1; D may be TRBD1 (6 bases). Germline CDR1 MNHEY, CDR2 SVGAGI. The CDR3 is 15 amino acids. The V gene lost 0 bases and the J gene lost 2 bases, with 10 bases spanning the gap. CDR3 sequence: CASSYSRTANTEAFF. The CDR3 DNA reads TGTGCCAGCAGTTACTCCAGGACAGCCAACACTGAAGCTTTCTTT.

V gene TRBV4-1 combines with J gene TRBJ2-1; TRBD2 matches 10 bases. Germline assignment: CDR1 MGHRA and CDR2 YSYEKL. The CDR3 is made up of 18 amino acids. With 4 bases clipped from V and 1 base from J, the junction kept 10 bases outside the gene matches. The CDR3: CASSPTPLAGPSYNEQFF. CDR3 sequence (DNA): TGCGCCAGCAGCCCCACGCCACTAGCGGGGCCATCCTACAATGAGCAGTTCTTC.

The chain carries TRBV7-9 and TRBJ2-1; D is perhaps TRBD2 (6 bases). The CDR3 is made up of 12 amino acids. Germline CDR1 is SEHNR and CDR2 is FQNEAQ (reference sequence). V dropped 5 bases and J dropped 9 bases, with 11 bases sitting between them. As DNA, the CDR3 is TGTGCCAGCAGCCCCACTAGCAGTGAGCAGTTCTTC. Amino acid sequence: CASSPTSSEQFF.

The chain uses TRBV10-3 and TRBJ2-2; tentative D call: TRBD1 (7 bases). The germline V gene has CDR1 ENHRY and CDR2 SYGVKD. The V and J ends lost 2 bases and 4 bases respectively, with 14 bases between them. CDR3 length equals 16 residues. The CDR3 loop reads CAISERGDSLTGELFF. As DNA, the CDR3 is TGTGCCATCAGTGAGAGGGGGGACAGCCTCACCGGGGAGCTGTTTTTT.

The V gene is TRBV5-1, the J gene TRBJ2-7, with TRBD2 as a possible D gene (6 bases). Germline loops: CDR1 SGHRS, CDR2 YFSETQ. This CDR3 contains 15 residues. With 3 bases removed from V and 5 bases from J, the gap between germline ends came to 18 bases. The CDR3 protein is CASSYSSGVYNEQYF. CDR3 DNA: TGCGCCAGCAGCTACTCCTCGGGAGTGTATAACGAGCAGTACTTC.

This sequence joins TRBV15 and TRBJ2-7, with 10 bases lining up with TRBD2. This CDR3 region has 14 residues. The germline V gene encodes CDR1 LNHNV and CDR2 YYDKDF (reference sequence). Trimming took 0 bases from V and 6 from J; bases not matched to a gene: 2. This CDR3 is CATSREAGGSEQYV. In nucleotides, the CDR3 is TGTGCCACCAGCAGAGAAGCGGGAGGGTCCGAGCAGTACGTC.

J is TRBJ2-4 and V is TRBV5-1, with 11 bases fitting TRBD2. J was trimmed by 2 bases and V by 4 bases; bases with no gene match: 5. Per the germline V gene, CDR1 is SGHRS and CDR2 is YFSETQ. The length of the CDR3 is 16 residues. The CDR3 spells CASSGPSGGTKNIQYF. The CDR3 nucleotides read TGCGCCAGCAGCGGTCCTAGCGGGGGGACCAAAAACATTCAGTACTTC.

The chain carries TRBV19 and TRBJ1-5, with 7 bases that match TRBD1. Germline V gene lookup returns CDR1 LNHDA and CDR2 SQIVND (reference sequence). This CDR3 region has 15 residues. J was trimmed by 6 bases and V by 7 bases; bases with no gene match: 12. The CDR3 region is CASNQEDRRGQPQHF. Here the CDR3 DNA reads TGTGCCAGTAATCAAGAGGACAGGAGAGGTCAGCCCCAGCATTTT. Full variable domain (rest looked up from reference TRBV19 and TRBJ1-5): DGGITQSPKYLFRKEGQNVTLSCEQNLNHDAMYWYRQDPGQGLRLIYYSQIVNDFQKGDIAEGYSVSREKKESFPLTVTSAQKNPTAFYLCASNQEDRRGQPQHFGDGTRLSIL.